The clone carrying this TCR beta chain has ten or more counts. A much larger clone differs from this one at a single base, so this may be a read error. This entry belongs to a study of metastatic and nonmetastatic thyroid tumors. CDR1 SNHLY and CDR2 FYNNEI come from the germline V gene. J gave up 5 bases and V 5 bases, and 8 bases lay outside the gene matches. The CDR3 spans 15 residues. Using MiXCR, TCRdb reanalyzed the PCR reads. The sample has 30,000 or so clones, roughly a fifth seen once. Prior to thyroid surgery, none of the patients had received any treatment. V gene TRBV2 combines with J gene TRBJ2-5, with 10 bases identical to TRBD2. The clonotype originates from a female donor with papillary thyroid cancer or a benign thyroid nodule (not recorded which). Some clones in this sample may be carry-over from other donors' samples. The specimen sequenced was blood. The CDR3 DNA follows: TGTGCCAGCAGTCGACGAGCGGGGGGGCAGGAGACCCAGTACTTC. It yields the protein CASSRRAGGQETQYF.